This is a list of T cell receptor beta chains from one sample in a study of CD8+ T cells in alopecia areata. Measured with immunoSEQ multiplex PCR; TCRdb has only the in-frame clones, and not every one. The sample carries 95,000 to 100,000 clones, roughly 56% recorded once. The sequencing used CD8+ T cells sorted from blood, collected at approximately week 56, from a patient treated with tofacitinib. These receptors were taken from a human donor with alopecia areata. The CDR3 runs from the conserved cysteine through the conserved F or W. Each record gives: V gene, D gene, clone size, J gene, CDR3 DNA, CDR3 protein. The D gene is left open where the match is weak. Size values are once, few and many counts, or a class for expanded clones, and some rows have none.

>TRBV9|TRBD2|-|TRBJ2-5
TGTGCCATCGGCGGACTAGCGGGGGTGGAGACCCAGTACTTC
CAIGGLAGVETQYF
>TRBV27|-|-|TRBJ2-7
TGTGCCAGCAGTCCCGGGGGTTGGGGGTACGAGCAGTACTTC
CASSPGGWGYEQYF
>TRBV4-1|-|few|TRBJ2-3
TGCGCCAGCAGCCAAGACCAGCCCACAGATACGCAGTATTTT
CASSQDQPTDTQYF
>TRBV19|-|-|TRBJ2-7
TGTGCCACCCATCCCGGGGCAGGGATCTACGAGCAGTACTTC
CATHPGAGIYEQYF
>TRBV9|-|-|TRBJ2-1
TGTGCCAGCAGCGTAGTGTACGGAGAGCAGTTCTTC
CASSVVYGEQFF
>TRBV28|-|-|TRBJ2-7
TGTGCCAGCAGTTCAGGGGTAATCTACGAGCAGTACTTC
CASSSGVIYEQYF
>TRBV7-3|-|-|TRBJ1-1
TGTGCCAGCAGCACGGGGGCGGGCACTGAAGCTTTCTTT
CASSTGAGTEAFF
>TRBV5-1|TRBD1|few|TRBJ2-7
TGCGCCAGCAGCTTCGGACAGGGGACTCCCTACGAGCAGTACTTC
CASSFGQGTPYEQYF
>TRBV18|-|-|TRBJ1-2
TGTGCCAGCTCACCAGGACGCACCTTGTATGGCTACACCTTC
CASSPGRTLYGYTF
>TRBV13|-|-|TRBJ2-6
TGTGCCAGCAGCTTATTAATAACAGGCGACTCTGGGGCCAACGTCCTGACTTTC
CASSLLITGDSGANVLTF
>TRBV19|TRBD1|-|TRBJ2-7
TGTGCCAGTAGTCTCGGGACAGGTTCCTACGAGCAGTACTTC
CASSLGTGSYEQYF
>TRBV2|-|-|TRBJ1-2
TGTGCCAGCAGTACGGGACAAGTCTATGGCTACACCTTC
CASSTGQVYGYTF
>TRBV4-1|-|few|TRBJ2-5
TGCGCCAGCAGCCAAGATATGGGAACCCAGTACTTC
CASSQDMGTQYF
>TRBV27|TRBD2|-|TRBJ2-7
TGTGCCAGCAGTTTATCGGGGACTAGCGGGTACGAGCAGTACTTC
CASSLSGTSGYEQYF
>TRBV5-6|TRBD1|-|TRBJ1-2
TGTGCCAGCAGCTGGGGGACGACAGGGCTGGGCACCTTC
CASSWGTTGLGTF
>TRBV27|-|-|TRBJ1-1
TGTGCCAGCAGTTTAGTGATGGAGGCGGACATGAACACTGAAGCTTTCTTT
CASSLVMEADMNTEAFF
>TRBV7-7|-|-|TRBJ2-5
TGTGCTAGCAGCTACAAGGGGTCGCCACAAGAGACCCAGTACTTC
CASSYKGSPQETQYF
>TRBV4-1|-|-|TRBJ2-1
TGCGCCAGCAGCGTGGGGCAGGGGGGCAATGAGCAGTTCTTC
CASSVGQGGNEQFF
>TRBV10-2|-|-|TRBJ1-2
TGCGCCAACTGGGGGGGCTACACCTTC
CANWGGYTF
>TRBV18|TRBD1|-|TRBJ1-5
TGTGCCAGCTCACTCCCCGGACAGGGGGTAAATCAGCCCCAGCATTTT
CASSLPGQGVNQPQHF
>TRBV9|-|few|TRBJ2-6
TGTGCCAGCAGCGTAAGAGTCTCTGGGGCCAACGTCCTGACTTTC
CASSVRVSGANVLTF
>TRBV7-8|-|-|TRBJ2-7
TGTGCCAGCAGCCCCCCCCGAGGGGTCTCCTACGAGCAGTACTTC
CASSPPRGVSYEQYF
>TRBV6-1|-|-|TRBJ2-3
TGTGCCAGCAGTGAGTTATCAGATACGCAGTATTTT
CASSELSDTQYF
>TRBV15|TRBD2|-|TRBJ2-7
TGTGCCACCAGCAGAGATCAGGGACTAGGATACGAGCAGTACTTC
CATSRDQGLGYEQYF
>TRBV10-3|-|-|TRBJ2-3
TGTGCCATCAGTCTCAGGGGGGGCGCAGATACGCAGTATTTT
CAISLRGGADTQYF
>TRBV14|-|-|TRBJ1-6
TGTGCCAGCAGCCAAGATGGGCAGGGAGATTCACCCCTCCACTTT
CASSQDGQGDSPLHF
>TRBV5-1|-|few|TRBJ2-1
TGCGCCAGCAGCCCCTCCAATGAGCAGTTCTTC
CASSPSNEQFF
>TRBV29-1|TRBD1|-|TRBJ1-1
TGCAGCGCCAAAGGGGGCGTCGGTGGCACTGAAGCTTTCTTT
CSAKGGVGGTEAFF